The source of this T cell receptor (beta chain) is a study of Ad26.COV2.S vaccination and SARS-CoV-2 variants. Germline CDR1 reads SGHAT; CDR2 reads FQNNGV. V was pared by 1 base and J by 0 bases, with 10 bases between. CDR3 length: 16 amino acids. The sample's treatment: about 20 received Ad26.COV2.S at low or high dose, single or two shots; several received placebo; per-sample allocation not given. It was on day 63 after the first vaccine or placebo injection that samples were taken. Boston hosted the donor, who was an adult aged 18-55 years. Here immunoSEQ multiplex PCR was the method, and the copy in TCRdb shows in-frame clones only, minus some. Of about 500,000 clones detected, around 89% appear once; the ten largest clones hold 1.7%.

J is TRBJ2-1 and V is TRBV11-2; D may be TRBD2 (6 bases). The TCR originated in a person between 18 and 59 years old who received the Ad26.COV2.S COVID-19 vaccine or a placebo. The specimen comprised peripheral blood, sampled in a trial of Ad26.COV2.S vaccine versus placebo. CDR3 coding DNA: TGTGCCAGCAGCTTAGTCCCCGGGAGCTCCTACAATGAGCAGTTCTTC. This translates into CASSLVPGSSYNEQFF.